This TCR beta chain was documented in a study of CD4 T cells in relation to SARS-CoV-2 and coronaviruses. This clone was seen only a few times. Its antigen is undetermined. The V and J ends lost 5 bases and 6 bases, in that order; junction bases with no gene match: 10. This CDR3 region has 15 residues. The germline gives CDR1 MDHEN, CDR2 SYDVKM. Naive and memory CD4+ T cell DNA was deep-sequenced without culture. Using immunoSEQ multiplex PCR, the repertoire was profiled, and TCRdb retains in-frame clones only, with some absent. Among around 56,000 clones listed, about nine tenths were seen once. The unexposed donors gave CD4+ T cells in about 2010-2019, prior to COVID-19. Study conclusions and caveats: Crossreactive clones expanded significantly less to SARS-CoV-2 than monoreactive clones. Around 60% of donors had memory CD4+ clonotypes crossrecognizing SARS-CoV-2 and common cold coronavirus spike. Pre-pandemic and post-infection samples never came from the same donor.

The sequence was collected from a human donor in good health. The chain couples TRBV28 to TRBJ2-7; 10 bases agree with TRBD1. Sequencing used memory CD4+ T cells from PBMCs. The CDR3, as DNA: TGTGCCAGCAGTCTCGGACAGGGGGGTAAGAGCGAGCAGTACTTC. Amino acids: CASSLGQGGKSEQYF.